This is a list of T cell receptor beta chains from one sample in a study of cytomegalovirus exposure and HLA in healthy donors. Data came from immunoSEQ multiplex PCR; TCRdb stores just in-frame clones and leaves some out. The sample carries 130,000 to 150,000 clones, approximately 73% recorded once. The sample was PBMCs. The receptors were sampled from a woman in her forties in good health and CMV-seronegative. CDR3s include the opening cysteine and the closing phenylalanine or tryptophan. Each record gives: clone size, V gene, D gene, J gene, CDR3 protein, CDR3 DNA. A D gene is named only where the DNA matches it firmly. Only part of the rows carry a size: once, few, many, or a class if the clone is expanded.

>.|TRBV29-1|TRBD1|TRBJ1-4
CSAGQGFNEKLFF
TGCAGCGCGGGACAGGGATTTAATGAAAAACTGTTTTTT
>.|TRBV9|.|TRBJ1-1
CASRGGGGYKLFF
TGTGCCAGCCGGGGGGGTGGAGGGTACAAGCTTTTCTTT
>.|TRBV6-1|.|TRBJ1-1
CASPAQPNTEAFF
TGTGCCAGCCCCGCGCAACCGAACACTGAAGCTTTCTTT
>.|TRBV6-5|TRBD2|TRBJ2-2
CASSYGGVTGELFF
TGTGCCAGCAGTTACGGGGGGGTCACCGGGGAGCTGTTTTTT
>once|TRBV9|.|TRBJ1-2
CASSGDRFNYGYTF
TGTGCCAGCAGCGGTGACAGGTTTAACTATGGCTACACCTTC
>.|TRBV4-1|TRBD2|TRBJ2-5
CASSQDGLAGFNAQETQYF
TGCGCCAGCAGCCAGGATGGACTAGCGGGGTTTAATGCCCAAGAGACCCAGTACTTC
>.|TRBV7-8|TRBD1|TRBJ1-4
CASSSGQGGEKLFF
TGTGCCAGCAGCTCGGGACAGGGCGGGGAAAAACTGTTTTTT
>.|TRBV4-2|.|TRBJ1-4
CASSLASGGGREKLFF
TGTGCCAGCAGCTTGGCGTCCGGGGGGGGGCGAGAAAAACTGTTTTTT
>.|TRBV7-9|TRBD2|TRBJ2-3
CASSSLAGGRADTQYF
TGTGCCAGCAGCTCACTAGCGGGGGGGCGGGCAGATACGCAGTATTTT
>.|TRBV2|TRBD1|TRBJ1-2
CASRARTGANYGYTF
TGTGCCAGCAGAGCCAGGACAGGCGCTAACTATGGCTACACCTTC
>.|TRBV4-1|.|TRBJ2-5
CASSQFVSQETQYF
TGCGCCAGCAGCCAATTTGTTTCGCAAGAGACCCAGTACTTC
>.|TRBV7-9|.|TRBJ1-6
CASSLYSGQGNSPLHF
TGTGCCAGCAGCCTTTATTCCGGCCAGGGAAATTCACCCCTCCACTTT
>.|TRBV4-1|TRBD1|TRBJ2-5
CASSPRTGTEQETQYF
TGCGCCAGCAGCCCCCGAACCGGGACAGAACAAGAGACCCAGTACTTC
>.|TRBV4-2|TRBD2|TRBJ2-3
CASSQDGAGGRTDTQYF
TGTGCCAGCAGCCAAGATGGGGCGGGGGGGCGGACAGATACGCAGTATTTT
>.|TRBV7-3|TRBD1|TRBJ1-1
CASSSGQGRAEGTEAFF
TGTGCCAGCAGCTCGGGACAGGGTAGAGCGGAGGGCACTGAAGCTTTCTTT
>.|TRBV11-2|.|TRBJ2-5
CASSLASGRKTQYF
TGTGCCAGCAGCTTAGCATCAGGGAGGAAGACCCAGTACTTC
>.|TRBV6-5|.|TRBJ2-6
CASSFNSGANVLTF
TGTGCCAGCAGTTTTAACTCTGGGGCCAACGTCCTGACTTTC
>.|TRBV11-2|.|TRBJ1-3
CASRRPGMGNTIYF
TGTGCCAGCAGAAGACCGGGAATGGGAAACACCATATATTTT
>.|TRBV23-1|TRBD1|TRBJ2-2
CASNSFDRGTTNTGELFF
TGCGCCAGCAATTCCTTTGACAGGGGGACGACGAACACCGGGGAGCTGTTTTTT